The 32 T cell receptor beta chains given below trace back to one sample, sequenced in a study of cytomegalovirus exposure and HLA in healthy donors. PCR involved 60 Vbeta and 13 Jbeta primers. Profiled with immunoSEQ multiplex PCR; TCRdb holds only in-frame clones, not every one. There are about 140,000 clones in the sample; around 80% occur only once, and about 3.4% lies in the top ten. The material sequenced was PBMCs. Source of these receptors: a young man in good health and CMV-seropositive.

This chain uses TRBV5-5 with TRBJ1-2, with D unresolved. Germline assignment: CDR1 SGHKS and CDR2 YYEKEE (reference sequence). Trimming shortened V by 0 bases and J by 8 bases, and 14 bases separated the two germline ends. The CDR3 is 14 amino acids. CDR3 nucleotides: TGTGCCAGCAGCTTGGCAGCCGGAACTATGGGCTACACCTTC. Protein: CASSLAAGTMGYTF.

As to this clone: Other nucleotide sequences from this sample produce the same CDR3. CDR3 region: CASSTGTGRTEAFF. DNA of the CDR3: TGTGCCAGTAGTACCGGGACAGGGAGAACTGAAGCTTTCTTT. This chain connects TRBV19 to TRBJ1-1; 9 positions agree with TRBD1. V lost 4 bases and J lost 5; bases outside the gene matches: 5. The CDR3 covers 14 residues. From germline, CDR1 is LNHDA and CDR2 SQIVND (reference sequence).

This sequence joins TRBV27 and TRBJ2-7; 7 nucleotides line up with TRBD2. Losses at the gene ends were 6 bases for V and 2 bases for J; bases not matched to a gene: 10. The CDR3 sequence is 15 residues long. Germline loops: CDR1 MNHEY, CDR2 SMNVEV (reference sequence). The DNA for the CDR3 is TGTGCCAGCAGAGCGGGGCTAGCGGAGACCTACGAGCAGTACTTC. It is translated as CASRAGLAETYEQYF.

This clone was counted a few times. The rearrangement uses TRBV6-4 and TRBJ2-1, with 12 bases lining up with TRBD1. Germline CDR1 MRHNA, CDR2 SNTAGT. V shed 2 bases, J shed 8 bases, and the junction held 1 base outside the gene matches. The CDR3 has 14 amino acids. The DNA of the CDR3 is TGTGCCAGCAGTGACGGGACAGGGGGCGATGAGCAGTTCTTC. Translated: CASSDGTGGDEQFF.

The chain is built from TRBV29-1 and TRBJ2-5; D is perhaps TRBD1 (5 bases). The CDR3 totals 15 residues. Trimming pared 8 bases from V and 1 base from J, leaving 20 bases between. Germline assignment: CDR1 SQVTM and CDR2 ANQGSEA. The CDR3 loop reads CSSPGAGYTQETQYF. CDR3 in DNA: TGCAGCTCGCCTGGGGCAGGATACACCCAAGAGACCCAGTACTTC.

The rearrangement uses TRBV6-4 and TRBJ1-1; tentative D call: TRBD1 (5 bases). The CDR3 sequence is 14 residues long. Deletions cut 0 bases from V and 2 bases from J, with 7 bases between. Per germline, CDR1 MRHNA and CDR2 SNTAGT. The CDR3 here is CASSDSGLNTEAFF. CDR3 DNA: TGTGCCAGCAGTGACTCGGGGCTTAACACTGAAGCTTTCTTT.

This sequence joins TRBV6-1 and TRBJ2-7; 12 nucleotides align to TRBD1. The germline V gene encodes CDR1 MNHNS and CDR2 SASEGT. The CDR3 extends over 14 amino acids. Germline trimming cut 4 bases from V and 5 bases from J; bases unmatched to any gene: 3. CDR3 nucleotide sequence: TGTGCCAGCAGTGGGGGACAGGGGGCTCACGAGCAGTACTTC. It translates to CASSGGQGAHEQYF.

V is TRBV28 and J is TRBJ2-5; D perhaps matches TRBD1 (6 bases). Trimming took off 2 bases at V and 4 bases at J, with 17 bases between the two ends. The CDR3 runs to 16 residues. CDR1 is MDHEN, CDR2 SYDVKM, per germline. The DNA for the CDR3 is TGTGCCAGCAGTTTAATCACAGGGTTTGGGGGAGAGACCCAGTACTTC. Encoded protein: CASSLITGFGGETQYF.

The chain combines TRBV18 with TRBJ1-1; no firm D call. This CDR3 region has 13 residues. Germline CDR1 KGHSH, CDR2 LQKENI. V was pared by 6 bases and J by 1 base, with 9 bases between. This CDR3 is CASSFDWNTEAFF. CDR3 DNA: TGTGCCAGCTCGTTCGACTGGAACACTGAAGCTTTCTTT.

The CDR3 spells CASSRDRGFHTIYF. CDR3 coding DNA: TGTGCCAGCAGCCGCGACAGGGGTTTTCACACCATATATTTT. The V gene is TRBV11-2, the J gene TRBJ1-3; 8 nucleotides agree with TRBD1. J lost 8 bases, V lost 5 bases, and 8 bases had no gene match. This CDR3 has 14 amino acids. In germline, CDR1 is SGHAT, CDR2 FQNNGV.

The chain uses TRBV27 and TRBJ1-5; possibly TRBD1 for D (5 bases). The germline V gene has CDR1 MNHEY and CDR2 SMNVEV (reference sequence). The CDR3 has 15 residues. V was pared by 2 bases and J by 4 bases, with 12 bases between. CDR3 in amino acids: CASSLVAGPNQPQHF. The DNA of the CDR3 is TGTGCCAGCAGTTTAGTGGCAGGGCCAAATCAGCCCCAGCATTTT.

J is TRBJ2-1 and V is TRBV29-1; 13 bases agree with TRBD2. Per the germline V gene, CDR1 is SQVTM and CDR2 is ANQGSEA. Trimming took 6 bases from V and 9 from J; bases not matched to a gene: 8. The CDR3 length is 14 residues. The CDR3: CSVLAGGPFVEQFF. The CDR3 bases are TGCAGCGTACTAGCGGGAGGGCCATTTGTTGAGCAGTTCTTC.

The chain links TRBV9 to TRBJ1-6; 9 bases map to TRBD1. This CDR3 has 15 amino acids. The germline CDR1 and CDR2 sequences are SGDLS and YYNGEE. The V gene end was trimmed by 3 bases and the J gene end by 10 bases; junction bases not matched to a gene: 8. The CDR3 sequence is CASSAGTGSSSPLHF. The CDR3 bases are TGTGCCAGCAGCGCAGGGACAGGGAGTTCGTCACCCCTCCACTTT.

The V call is TRBV5-4, the J call TRBJ1-1; a weak D match, TRBD1 (5 bases). Trimming cost V 2 bases and J 0 bases, with 14 bases left between them. From germline, CDR1 is SGHNT and CDR2 YYREEE (reference sequence). This CDR3 has 16 amino acids. CDR3 residues: CASSLGGVYMNTEAFF. The CDR3 coding sequence is TGTGCCAGCAGCTTAGGAGGGGTCTACATGAACACTGAAGCTTTCTTT.

V gene TRBV11-2 combines with J gene TRBJ2-7; 13 bases match TRBD2. The CDR3 runs 18 residues. Trimming cost V 2 bases and J 5 bases; bases outside gene matches: 12. Per the germline V gene, CDR1 is SGHAT and CDR2 is FQNNGV. In nucleotides, the CDR3 is TGTGCCAGCAGCTTAAGGGCACTAGCGGGAGGGGGTAGCCACGAGCAGTACTTC. This sequence encodes CASSLRALAGGGSHEQYF.

The CDR3 sequence is CASSEREADTQYF. The CDR3 DNA is TGTGCCAGCAGCGAAAGGGAGGCAGATACGCAGTATTTT. The rearrangement uses TRBV7-3 and TRBJ2-3; D is possibly TRBD2 (6 bases). This CDR3 contains 13 residues. Trimming removed 5 bases from V and 4 bases from J, with 10 bases in between. CDR1 is SGHTA, CDR2 FQGTGA, per germline.

The chain employs TRBV2 and TRBJ1-4; D may be TRBD1 (6 bases). This CDR3 is built from 14 residues. The V gene's germline CDR1 is SNHLY and CDR2 FYNNEI. V was clipped by 6 bases and J by 7 bases, with 15 bases between them. This chain's CDR3 is CASRGTGSSEKLFF. DNA for the CDR3: TGTGCCAGCAGGGGAACAGGGAGTTCTGAAAAACTGTTTTTT.

The chain combines TRBV10-3 with TRBJ2-7; TRBD1 agrees at 8 bases. V shed 2 bases and J 3 bases; nucleotides not matched to a gene: 6. Per the germline V gene, CDR1 is ENHRY and CDR2 is SYGVKD. The CDR3 is 15 residues long. The CDR3 spells CAISEAGQVLYEQYF. The CDR3 coding sequence is TGTGCCATCAGTGAGGCGGGACAGGTTCTCTACGAGCAGTACTTC.

The genes are TRBV5-1 and TRBJ1-3; D unclear. Germline CDR1 SGHRS, CDR2 YFSETQ. V was clipped by 3 bases and J by 4 bases, with 14 bases between them. This CDR3 contains 15 residues. CDR3 bases: TGCGCCAGCAGCTCGGACCCGGGGATAGGAAACACCATATATTTT. Its translation is CASSSDPGIGNTIYF.

The J gene is TRBJ1-2, the V gene TRBV6-6; TRBD1 matches at 7 bases. Per germline, CDR1 MNHNY and CDR2 SVGAGI (reference sequence). Trimming cost V 7 bases and J 2 bases; bases outside gene matches: 10. The CDR3 is made up of 15 amino acids. CDR3 DNA sequence: TGTGCCAGCATCGACTTCCAGACAGGGAACTATGGCTACACCTTC. It is translated as CASIDFQTGNYGYTF.

The chain links TRBV4-1 to TRBJ1-2, with a possible D match to TRBD1 (5 bases). CDR1 and CDR2 (germline): MGHRA, YSYEKL. The CDR3 runs to 15 residues. Trimming shortened V by 0 bases and J by 6 bases, and 14 bases separated the two germline ends. The CDR3 protein is CASSQDRAGQDGYTF. As DNA, the CDR3 is TGCGCCAGCAGCCAAGATCGGGCAGGGCAAGATGGCTACACCTTC.

V is TRBV16 and J is TRBJ1-2; 10 bases align to TRBD1. The germline gives CDR1 KGHSY, CDR2 FQNENV. J was trimmed by 5 bases and V by 0 bases; bases with no gene match: 3. The CDR3 runs to 15 residues. The CDR3 DNA follows: TGTGCCAGCAGCCAATCTGGACAGGGGGAATATGGCTACACCTTC. This encodes CASSQSGQGEYGYTF.

This clone has just a few counts. The CDR3 sequence: CASLGQLNQPQHF. The CDR3 coding sequence is TGTGCCAGCTTGGGACAGCTCAATCAGCCCCAGCATTTT. The genes are TRBV28 and TRBJ1-5; 7 positions agree with TRBD1. The V gene end was trimmed by 8 bases and the J gene end by 3 bases; junction bases not matched to a gene: 4. CDR1 and CDR2 (germline): MDHEN, SYDVKM. There are 13 residues in the CDR3.

The chain employs TRBV2 and TRBJ2-1, with TRBD1 matching over 11 bases. The V gene's germline CDR1 is SNHLY and CDR2 FYNNEI. Germline trimming cut 8 bases from V and 4 bases from J; bases unmatched to any gene: 4. The CDR3 length is 14 residues. This CDR3 is CASRTGGEYNEQFF. CDR3 coding DNA: TGTGCCAGCCGGACAGGGGGCGAATACAATGAGCAGTTCTTC.

The chain carries TRBV28 and TRBJ2-2; 12 nucleotides line up with TRBD1. V shed 6 bases and J 5 bases; nucleotides not matched to a gene: 10. This CDR3 is 17 amino acids long. The germline V gene has CDR1 MDHEN and CDR2 SYDVKM. CDR3 in amino acids: CASRPRDRGRRTGELFF. As DNA, the CDR3 is TGTGCCAGCAGACCTCGGGACAGGGGGCGCAGGACCGGGGAGCTGTTTTTT.

This clone has just one count. The chain has TRBV5-1 and TRBJ1-1; the match to TRBD1 covers 8 bases. After removal of 6 bases from V and 2 bases from J, the junction contained 3 bases not matched to a gene. CDR3 length: 13 residues. CDR1 is SGHRS, CDR2 YFSETQ, per germline. The CDR3 loop reads CASTTGVNTEAFF. DNA for the CDR3: TGCGCCAGCACGACAGGGGTTAACACTGAAGCTTTCTTT.

The chain carries TRBV28 and TRBJ2-2; 9 nucleotides agree with TRBD2. J lost 8 bases, V lost 1 base, and 5 bases had no gene match. The germline V gene encodes CDR1 MDHEN and CDR2 SYDVKM. The CDR3 has 15 amino acids. CDR3 residues: CASSLYIAGAGELFF. For the CDR3, the DNA is TGTGCCAGCAGTTTATATATAGCGGGGGCTGGGGAGCTGTTTTTT.

The V and J genes are TRBV2 and TRBJ1-3; the D gene is possibly TRBD1 (6 bases). CDR3 size: 14 residues. Trimming cost V 1 base and J 4 bases, with 8 bases left between them. Germline CDR1 reads SNHLY; CDR2 reads FYNNEI. CDR3 in amino acids: CASSEGQGGNTIYF. CDR3 DNA sequence: TGTGCCAGCAGTGAAGGGCAGGGGGGAAACACCATATATTTT.

The V call is TRBV14, the J call TRBJ2-2; 8 positions match TRBD2. The CDR3 sequence is 14 residues long. With V trimmed by 2 bases and J by 9 bases, 5 bases remained unmatched. Per the germline V gene, CDR1 is SGHDN and CDR2 is FVKESK. As DNA, the CDR3 is TGTGCCAGCAGCCAATGGACTAGCAGCAGGGAGCTGTTTTTT. Its protein is CASSQWTSSRELFF. Full variable domain (outside the CDR3, taken from reference TRBV14 and TRBJ2-2): EAGVTQFPSHSVIEKGQTVTLRCDPISGHDNLYWYRRVMGKEIKFLLHFVKESKQDESGMPNNRFLAERTGGTYSTLKVQPAELEDSGVYFCASSQWTSSRELFFGEGSRLTVL.

The chain carries TRBV19 and TRBJ2-1; TRBD2 matches at 10 bases. The CDR3 length is 17 residues. Per the germline V gene, CDR1 is LNHDA and CDR2 is SQIVND (reference sequence). Trimming at V came to 7 bases and at J to 0 bases, leaving 9 bases not matched to a gene. CDR3 residues: CASTRLAGTPSYNEQFF. CDR3 bases: TGTGCCAGTACCCGACTAGCGGGCACCCCCTCCTACAATGAGCAGTTCTTC.

The J gene is TRBJ1-5, the V gene TRBV10-3; a possible D gene is TRBD1 (6 bases). Per the germline V gene, CDR1 is ENHRY and CDR2 is SYGVKD. V shed 5 bases and J shed 2 bases, with 7 bases lying between them. The CDR3 loop spans 13 amino acids. The CDR3: CAISPGGNQPQHF. Here the CDR3 DNA reads TGTGCCATCAGTCCAGGGGGCAATCAGCCCCAGCATTTT.

The table lists this clone with a few counts. The CDR3 protein is CASSLGDTQYF. Written as DNA, the CDR3 is TGTGCCAGCAGTTTAGGCGATACGCAGTATTTT. V is TRBV27 and J is TRBJ2-3; D unclear. Germline CDR1 reads MNHEY; CDR2 reads SMNVEV (reference sequence). This CDR3 region has 11 residues. V was clipped by 2 bases and J by 6 bases, with 3 bases between them.